A selection of T cell receptor beta chains follows, all from one sample in a study of T cell responses to AZD1222 COVID-19 vaccine. Method: immunoSEQ multiplex PCR; TCRdb's copy keeps in-frame clones and lacks some. The profile shows 120,000 or so clones, 85% to 95% of them singletons. Sequenced here: peripheral blood, sampled 28 days after the second AZD1222 dose. All receptors derive from an adult who received the AZD1222 COVID-19 vaccine. Both conserved end residues are part of each CDR3. The order of the fields is D gene, clone size, J gene, V gene, CDR3 DNA, CDR3 protein. D genes are given only for firm matches. Clone size appears in some rows only: once, few, many, or a class for an expanded clone.

d_gene: .
abundance: .
j_gene: TRBJ2-7
v_gene: TRBV3-1/TRBV3-2
CDR3nt: TGTGCCAGCAGCCAACTTCTCCAGACCTACGAGCAGTACTTC
CDR3aa: CASSQLLQTYEQYF

d_gene: .
abundance: .
j_gene: TRBJ1-1
v_gene: TRBV10-2
CDR3nt: TGCGCCAGCAGTGTAGCAGAGAACACTGAAGCTTTCTTT
CDR3aa: CASSVAENTEAFF

d_gene: .
abundance: .
j_gene: TRBJ1-2
v_gene: TRBV27
CDR3nt: TGTGCCAGCAGTCACAAAGGAGGGTACTATGGCTACACCTTC
CDR3aa: CASSHKGGYYGYTF

d_gene: TRBD2
abundance: .
j_gene: TRBJ2-3
v_gene: TRBV15
CDR3nt: TGTGCCACCAGCAAAGGACTAGCGGGTTCCCTGAATACGCAGTATTTT
CDR3aa: CATSKGLAGSLNTQYF

d_gene: TRBD1
abundance: .
j_gene: TRBJ1-4
v_gene: TRBV5-4
CDR3nt: TGTGCCAGCAGCTGGACAGGGGATAATGAAAAACTGTTTTTT
CDR3aa: CASSWTGDNEKLFF

d_gene: .
abundance: .
j_gene: TRBJ1-1
v_gene: TRBV12-3/TRBV12-4
CDR3nt: TGTGCCAGCAGTTTGGGCCCCATAGGTGAAGCTTTCTTT
CDR3aa: CASSLGPIGEAFF

d_gene: TRBD1
abundance: once
j_gene: TRBJ1-1
v_gene: TRBV5-1
CDR3nt: TGCGCCAGCAGCCGGACAGGGGTAATGAACACTGAAGCTTTCTTT
CDR3aa: CASSRTGVMNTEAFF

d_gene: TRBD2
abundance: once
j_gene: TRBJ2-3
v_gene: TRBV9
CDR3nt: TGTGCCAGCAGCGGGAGAGGTGGGAGGGCCTTGGCAGATACGCAGTATTTT
CDR3aa: CASSGRGGRALADTQYF

d_gene: .
abundance: .
j_gene: TRBJ1-1
v_gene: TRBV9
CDR3nt: TGTGCCAGCAGCGTAGGGGGAGGACGGAACACTGAAGCTTTCTTT
CDR3aa: CASSVGGGRNTEAFF

d_gene: .
abundance: .
j_gene: TRBJ2-7
v_gene: TRBV7-9
CDR3nt: TGTGCCAGCAGCCCCGCCGGCGGCGCATCCCTCTACGAGCAGTACTTC
CDR3aa: CASSPAGGASLYEQYF

d_gene: .
abundance: .
j_gene: TRBJ1-1
v_gene: TRBV12-3/TRBV12-4
CDR3nt: TGTGCCAGCAGTTTAAGTCTCAGGCCTGAAGCTTTCTTT
CDR3aa: CASSLSLRPEAFF

d_gene: .
abundance: .
j_gene: TRBJ1-1
v_gene: TRBV2
CDR3nt: TGTGCCAGCAATCGCAGGGAAGAGAACACTGAAGCTTTCTTT
CDR3aa: CASNRREENTEAFF

d_gene: TRBD2
abundance: .
j_gene: TRBJ2-1
v_gene: TRBV27
CDR3nt: TGTGCCAGCGGGCCTCTAGCGGGAGTAAACAATGAGCAGTTCTTC
CDR3aa: CASGPLAGVNNEQFF

d_gene: .
abundance: .
j_gene: TRBJ1-1
v_gene: TRBV6-5
CDR3nt: TGTGCCAGCACTCGAGTGGGAGGGAAGGCTTTCTTT
CDR3aa: CASTRVGGKAFF

d_gene: .
abundance: .
j_gene: TRBJ2-7
v_gene: TRBV6-5
CDR3nt: TGTGCCAGCAGTTACGATTCGACTTCACCCTATGAGCAGTACTTC
CDR3aa: CASSYDSTSPYEQYF

d_gene: .
abundance: .
j_gene: TRBJ2-7
v_gene: TRBV27
CDR3nt: TGTGCCAGCAGACGAGGGGCTCAGTACTTC
CDR3aa: CASRRGAQYF

d_gene: TRBD2
abundance: .
j_gene: TRBJ2-1
v_gene: TRBV5-8
CDR3nt: TGTGCCAGCAGCCGATCTAGCGGGAGGGACTATTATACTACCTACAATGAGCAGTTCTTC
CDR3aa: CASSRSSGRDYYTTYNEQFF

d_gene: TRBD1
abundance: .
j_gene: TRBJ1-6
v_gene: TRBV6-5
CDR3nt: TGTGCCAGCACCCCACAGGGGGCCGGTTATTCACCCCTCCACTTT
CDR3aa: CASTPQGAGYSPLHF

d_gene: .
abundance: .
j_gene: TRBJ1-1
v_gene: TRBV6-5
CDR3nt: TGTGCCAGCGTGGGGAGATACACTGAAGCTTTCTTT
CDR3aa: CASVGRYTEAFF

d_gene: TRBD1
abundance: .
j_gene: TRBJ1-4
v_gene: TRBV5-1
CDR3nt: TGCGCCAGTAGGGCCGGGACAGAGGATGAAAAACTGTTTTTT
CDR3aa: CASRAGTEDEKLFF